One and the same sample provided the 21 T cell receptor beta chains below, sequenced in a study of cytomegalovirus exposure and HLA in healthy donors (dated by TCRdb to the late 2010s). The protocol used for the library was the immunoSEQ multiplex PCR assay. Drawn from immuneACCESS, this table holds only the in-frame rearrangements with V and J called that TCRdb kept. Clones are partly lost; checked studies trace under half to an unresolved V gene and leave the rest unexplained. The sample includes 120,000 or so clones, with 88% observed a single time. Jointly, the top ten make up 1.5% to 2% of the sample. Sequences were obtained from PBMCs. The receptors shown here come from a man younger than 30 in good health and CMV-seronegative.

This sequence joins TRBV7-9 and TRBJ1-6; 10 bases match TRBD1. Germline CDR1 reads SEHNR; CDR2 reads FQNEAQ (reference sequence). V dropped 5 bases and J dropped 9; count of bases not matched to a gene: 13. The CDR3 extends over 17 amino acids. The CDR3 nucleotides read TGTGCCAGCAGCGGAGCGACAGGGGGCGGCTTTGGTTCACCCCTCCACTTT. This encodes CASSGATGGGFGSPLHF. The full variable domain, in which reference TRBV7-9 and TRBJ1-6 provide the parts outside the CDR3, is DTGVSQNPRHKITKRGQNVTFRCDPISEHNRLYWYRQTLGQGPEFLTYFQNEAQLEKSRLLSDRFSAERPKGSFSTLEIQRTEQGDSAMYLCASSGATGGGFGSPLHFGNGTRLTVT.

This clone has just one count. The V and J genes are TRBV5-5 and TRBJ2-7; TRBD1 is a possible D gene (6 bases). The V gene lost 0 bases and the J gene lost 2 bases, with 12 bases spanning the gap. Germline CDR1 SGHKS, CDR2 YYEKEE (reference sequence). This CDR3 is built from 15 residues. CDR3 sequence reads: CASSLATGETYEQYF. The CDR3 DNA reads TGTGCCAGCAGCTTGGCGACAGGAGAAACCTACGAGCAGTACTTC.

The rearrangement uses TRBV28 and TRBJ2-7, with TRBD2 matching over 10 bases. The CDR3 is 14 amino acids. CDR1 and CDR2 from the germline V gene are MDHEN and SYDVKM. J was trimmed by 2 bases and V by 6 bases; bases with no gene match: 4. Written as DNA, the CDR3 is TGTGCCAGCAGGTCAAGCGGGAGGGCCTACGAGCAGTACTTC. As protein: CASRSSGRAYEQYF.

The genes are TRBV19 and TRBJ2-7; D unresolved. Germline CDR1 reads LNHDA; CDR2 reads SQIVND (reference sequence). This CDR3 region has 16 residues. Deletions cut 5 bases from V and 6 bases from J, with 23 bases between. CDR3 sequence reads: CASSPPGNWVSREQYF. CDR3 sequence (DNA): TGTGCCAGTAGTCCGCCAGGTAATTGGGTCTCTCGCGAGCAGTACTTC.

This CDR3 reads CASSVGTRVSYNEQFF. The CDR3 bases are TGCGCCAGCAGTGTAGGGACAAGGGTTTCCTACAATGAGCAGTTCTTC. This chain links TRBV10-1 with TRBJ2-1; tentative D call: TRBD1 (6 bases). Germline V gives CDR1 WNHNN, CDR2 SYGVQD (reference sequence). This CDR3 comprises 16 residues. Trimming removed 4 bases at V and 1 base at J, with 14 bases between.

The chain uses TRBV5-1 and TRBJ2-5; TRBD2 might be the D (6 bases). Between the trimmed V and J ends, which lost 0 bases and 4 bases, there was a span of 10 bases. The CDR3 sequence is 14 residues long. CDR1 and CDR2 (germline): SGHRS, YFSETQ. The CDR3, as DNA: TGCGCCAGCAGCTTGGTAGCGGCGGGAGAGACCCAGTACTTC. This translates into CASSLVAAGETQYF.

The rearrangement links TRBV10-3 to TRBJ1-1; 9 positions match TRBD1. CDR1 ENHRY and CDR2 SYGVKD come from the germline V gene. Trimming at V came to 6 bases and at J to 8 bases, leaving 4 bases not matched to a gene. The CDR3 spans 12 residues. The CDR3 spells CAISLTGGEAFF. The CDR3, as DNA: TGTGCCATCAGCCTTACAGGGGGCGAAGCTTTCTTT.

The rearrangement uses TRBV7-6 and TRBJ1-3, with TRBD1 matching 7 bases. The V segment lost 9 bases and the J segment 2 bases; nucleotides outside the gene matches: 7. The length of the CDR3 is 14 residues. Germline V gives CDR1 SGHVS, CDR2 FNYEAQ. The CDR3 sequence is CASLGDRAGNTIYF. The CDR3 bases are TGTGCCAGTTTGGGGGACAGAGCTGGAAACACCATATATTTT. The full variable domain, completed using reference TRBV7-6 and TRBJ1-3, is GAGVSQSPRYKVTKRGQDVALRCDPISGHVSLYWYRQALGQGPEFLTYFNYEAQQDKSGLPNDRFSAERPEGSISTLTIQRTEQRDSAMYRCASLGDRAGNTIYFGEGSWLTVV.

V gene TRBV9 combines with J gene TRBJ1-4; D is possibly TRBD1 (6 bases). The CDR3 contains 17 residues. Germline V CDR1 and CDR2: SGDLS, YYNGEE. Trimming removed 3 bases at V and 0 bases at J, with 15 bases between. CDR3 coding DNA: TGTGCCAGCAGCGAACAGGGAGCCCCTGCAACTAATGAAAAACTGTTTTTT. It specifies CASSEQGAPATNEKLFF.

The rearrangement uses TRBV28 and TRBJ1-1; 7 bases agree with TRBD1. The CDR3 is made up of 13 amino acids. In germline, CDR1 is MDHEN, CDR2 SYDVKM. V lost 3 bases to trimming and J lost 10 bases; unmatched junction nucleotides: 8. The DNA for the CDR3 is TGTGCCAGCAGTTTCTCGGGACAGTTAGGAGCTTTCTTT. Residues: CASSFSGQLGAFF.

The chain uses TRBV28 and TRBJ2-7; D uncertain. Germline CDR1 is MDHEN and CDR2 is SYDVKM. V was trimmed by 3 bases and J by 4 bases, leaving 7 bases between them. This CDR3 region has 12 residues. The CDR3 loop reads CASSLLAYEQYF. The CDR3 DNA sequence: TGTGCCAGCAGTTTGTTGGCTTACGAGCAGTACTTC.

V and J are TRBV19 and TRBJ1-4; weak D call: TRBD1 (6 bases). V was cut by 8 bases and J by 8 bases, with 18 bases left in between. The germline V gene encodes CDR1 LNHDA and CDR2 SQIVND (reference sequence). The CDR3 consists of 14 residues. The CDR3: CASQQTGLREKLFF. The CDR3 DNA sequence: TGTGCCAGTCAACAGACAGGTCTTCGGGAAAAACTGTTTTTT.

The chain carries TRBV2 and TRBJ2-7; 8 nucleotides line up with TRBD1. The CDR3 runs to 16 residues. CDR1 and CDR2 (germline): SNHLY, FYNNEI. V dropped 6 bases and J dropped 5; count of bases not matched to a gene: 15. CDR3 in DNA: TGTGCCAGCAGGCTAGACAGGGGTGAGGGGGCAGACGAGCAGTACTTC. Its protein is CASRLDRGEGADEQYF.

V and J are TRBV6-1 and TRBJ2-7, with D possibly matching TRBD1 (6 bases). CDR1 MNHNS and CDR2 SASEGT come from the germline V gene. V gave up 1 base and J gave up 2 bases, with 9 bases separating them. The CDR3 has 14 amino acids. CDR3: CASSEGTETYEQYF. For the CDR3, the DNA is TGTGCCAGCAGTGAAGGGACAGAGACCTACGAGCAGTACTTC.

The V call is TRBV28, the J call TRBJ1-2; 7 positions match TRBD1. V gave up 6 bases and J gave up 2 bases; unmatched junction bases: 15. The germline CDR1 and CDR2 sequences are MDHEN and SYDVKM. The CDR3 is made up of 17 amino acids. The CDR3 protein is CASRARPRTGENYGYTF. The CDR3 DNA is TGTGCCAGCAGAGCACGACCTAGGACAGGTGAAAACTATGGCTACACCTTC.

The chain has TRBV6-1 and TRBJ2-7, with TRBD2 matching 15 bases. This CDR3 is built from 15 residues. CDR1 is MNHNS and CDR2 is SASEGT in the germline V gene. The trim removed 8 bases at V and 4 bases at J, leaving 6 bases unmatched. DNA of the CDR3: TGTGCCAGCGGACTAGCGGGAGGGCCGCGTTACGAGCAGTACTTC. This encodes CASGLAGGPRYEQYF.

J is TRBJ2-7 and V is TRBV7-2, with 11 bases that match TRBD1. The germline gives CDR1 SGHTA, CDR2 FQGNSA. CDR3 size: 15 residues. Trimming cost V 4 bases and J 0 bases; bases outside gene matches: 2. Here the CDR3 reads CASSWTGGHSYEQYF. In DNA form, the CDR3 reads TGTGCCAGCAGCTGGACAGGGGGCCACTCCTACGAGCAGTACTTC.

V gene TRBV7-9 combines with J gene TRBJ1-2; possibly TRBD1 for D (5 bases). The V end was cut by 1 base, the J end by 8 bases, with 17 bases between. CDR3 size: 15 residues. CDR1 and CDR2 (germline): SEHNR, FQNEAQ (reference sequence). CDR3 bases: TGTGCCAGCAGCTTAGTCGGAGGGGAAACCAGAGGCTACACCTTC. Its protein product is CASSLVGGETRGYTF.

J is TRBJ2-5 and V is TRBV2; D unclear. Germline CDR1 is SNHLY and CDR2 is FYNNEI. Deletions cut 8 bases from V and 0 bases from J, with 10 bases between. The CDR3 sequence is 13 residues long. The CDR3 DNA is TGTGCCAGCGGAACAGAATACCAAGAGACCCAGTACTTC. The encoded protein is CASGTEYQETQYF.

The chain combines TRBV10-3 with TRBJ1-3, with D possibly TRBD1 on 6 matching bases. The V end was cut by 3 bases, the J end by 0 bases, with 12 bases between. Germline lookup yields CDR1 ENHRY and CDR2 SYGVKD. The CDR3 sequence is 16 residues long. CDR3 DNA sequence: TGTGCCATCAGTGAATCAGGGGTCCTCTCTGGAAACACCATATATTTT. Its protein product is CAISESGVLSGNTIYF.

The chain joins TRBV12-5 to TRBJ2-2; 7 bases fit TRBD2. The CDR3 spans 16 residues. Germline-derived CDR1 and CDR2 are LGHNT and FRNRAP. V trimming: 2 bases; J trimming: 0 bases; junction bases outside the gene matches: 3. The CDR3 DNA reads as TGTGCTAGTGGTTTGCTCCGGGGGGCGAACACCGGGGAGCTGTTTTTT. It yields the protein CASGLLRGANTGELFF.